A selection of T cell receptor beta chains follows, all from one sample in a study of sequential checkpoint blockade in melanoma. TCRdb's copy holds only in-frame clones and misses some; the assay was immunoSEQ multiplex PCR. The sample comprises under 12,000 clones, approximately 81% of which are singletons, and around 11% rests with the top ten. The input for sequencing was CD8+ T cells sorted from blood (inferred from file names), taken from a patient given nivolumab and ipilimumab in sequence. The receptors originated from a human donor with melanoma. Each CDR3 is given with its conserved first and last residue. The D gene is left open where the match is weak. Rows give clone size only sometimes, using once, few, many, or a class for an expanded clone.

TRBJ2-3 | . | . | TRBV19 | CASEAGDTQYF | TGTGCCAGTGAGGCGGGAGATACGCAGTATTTT
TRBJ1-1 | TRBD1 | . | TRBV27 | CASSLGGQGIMNTEAFF | TGTGCCAGCAGTTTGGGTGGACAGGGGATCATGAACACTGAAGCTTTCTTT
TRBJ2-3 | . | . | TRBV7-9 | CASSLTRDTDTQYF | TGTGCCAGCAGCTTAACTAGGGACACAGATACGCAGTATTTT
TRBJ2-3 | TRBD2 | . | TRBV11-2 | CASSLVPLAGTTDTQYF | TGTGCCAGCAGCTTAGTCCCTCTAGCGGGGACCACAGATACGCAGTATTTT
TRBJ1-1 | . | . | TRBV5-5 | CASSLLKDFPNTEAFF | TGTGCCAGCAGCCTCCTTAAGGACTTTCCTAACACTGAAGCTTTCTTT
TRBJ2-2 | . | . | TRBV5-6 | CASSWGSGLGTGELFF | TGTGCCAGCAGCTGGGGCTCAGGATTGGGTACCGGGGAGCTGTTTTTT
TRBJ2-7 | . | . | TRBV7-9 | CASSLVQLPYEQYF | TGTGCCAGCAGCTTAGTACAGTTACCCTACGAGCAGTACTTC
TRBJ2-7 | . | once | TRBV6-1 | CASSDRVSYEQYF | TGTGCCAGCAGTGACAGGGTCTCCTACGAGCAGTACTTC
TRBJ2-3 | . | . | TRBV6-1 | CASSEDSSTDTQYF | TGTGCCAGCAGTGAGGACAGTAGCACAGATACGCAGTATTTT
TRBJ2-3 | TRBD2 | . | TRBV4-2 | CASSQESATSGGVADTQYF | TGTGCCAGCAGCCAAGAGAGTGCCACTAGCGGGGGGGTTGCAGATACGCAGTATTTT
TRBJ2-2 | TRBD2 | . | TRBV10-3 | CAISESGTSVTGELFF | TGTGCCATCAGTGAGTCCGGGACTAGCGTCACCGGGGAGCTGTTTTTT
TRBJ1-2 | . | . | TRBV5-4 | CASSGTGFSNYGYTF | TGTGCCAGCAGCGGAACAGGGTTTTCTAACTATGGCTACACCTTC
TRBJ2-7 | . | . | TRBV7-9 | CASSDNWGGEQYF | TGTGCCAGCAGCGACAACTGGGGCGGCGAGCAGTACTTC
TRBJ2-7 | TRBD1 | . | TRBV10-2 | CASRDRAQDYEQYF | TGCGCCAGCAGAGACAGGGCGCAAGACTACGAGCAGTACTTC
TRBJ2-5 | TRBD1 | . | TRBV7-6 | CASSPGQGKETQYF | TGTGCCAGCAGCCCGGGACAGGGGAAAGAGACCCAGTACTTC
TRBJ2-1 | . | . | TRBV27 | CASSFRPQSYNEQFF | TGTGCCAGCAGTTTCCGCCCCCAGTCCTACAATGAGCAGTTCTTC
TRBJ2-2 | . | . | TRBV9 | CASSASSAGAGELFF | TGTGCCAGCAGCGCCTCTTCCGCAGGGGCCGGGGAGCTGTTTTTT
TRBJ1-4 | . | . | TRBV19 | CASSSRGGTNEKLFF | TGTGCCAGTAGTTCACGGGGGGGGACTAATGAAAAACTGTTTTTT
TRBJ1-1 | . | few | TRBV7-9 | CASSSDSFGTEAFF | TGTGCCAGCAGTTCCGACAGCTTTGGCACTGAAGCTTTCTTT
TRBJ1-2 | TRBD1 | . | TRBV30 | CAWPLQGTNYGYTF | TGTGCCTGGCCTTTACAGGGGACTAACTATGGCTACACCTTC
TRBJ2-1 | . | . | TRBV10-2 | CASSDSTIPQFF | TGCGCCAGCAGTGACAGCACTATTCCGCAGTTCTTC
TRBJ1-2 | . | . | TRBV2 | CASSVAYRVANYGYTF | TGTGCCAGCAGTGTCGCGTACAGGGTGGCTAACTATGGCTACACCTTC
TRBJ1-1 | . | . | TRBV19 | CASSPSPANTEAFF | TGTGCCAGTAGTCCCAGTCCCGCGAACACTGAAGCTTTCTTT
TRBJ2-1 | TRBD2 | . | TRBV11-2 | CASSLGYMGLAGVNEQFF | TGTGCCAGCAGCTTAGGTTACATGGGTCTAGCGGGAGTCAATGAGCAGTTCTTC
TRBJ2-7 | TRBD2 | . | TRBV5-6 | CASSLPTSGGPYEQYF | TGTGCCAGCAGCTTGCCCACTAGCGGGGGGCCCTACGAGCAGTACTTC
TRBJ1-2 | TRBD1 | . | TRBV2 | CASIPRDSLNYGYTF | TGTGCCAGCATCCCCCGGGACAGTCTCAACTATGGCTACACCTTC
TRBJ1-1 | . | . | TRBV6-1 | CASSGRSLGDTEAFF | TGTGCCAGCAGTGGTCGTTCCCTCGGGGACACTGAAGCTTTCTTT
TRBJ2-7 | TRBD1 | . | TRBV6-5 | CASSYWGTGHYEQYF | TGTGCCAGCAGTTACTGGGGGACAGGGCATTACGAGCAGTACTTC